Detailed here is one TCR beta chain. Its antigen remains unknown. This sample was taken from a study of T cells after yellow fever vaccination. Study-wide results and caveats: The presence of abundant clonotypes contaminating from the bulk population was possible in FACS-sorted repertoires.

TCRdb itself ran the 5' RACE reads through MiXCR, one entry per CDR3 protein. The sample carries 350,000 to 450,000 distinct CDR3 sequences, roughly 6.2% recorded once. The CDR3 contains 15 residues. V lost 4 bases, J lost 1 base, and 5 bases stayed unmatched. CDR1 MNHEY and CDR2 SVGAGI come from the germline V gene. The TCR sequence derives from a man under 40 who received the YFV17D yellow fever vaccine. The chain couples TRBV6-5 to TRBJ2-5; 8 bases align to TRBD1. The sequenced sample was PBMCs, obtained 5 days after the yellow fever booster vaccination. CDR3 nucleotide sequence: TGTGCCAGCAGTTCTTTGGGACAGGTCCAAGAGACCCAGTACTTC. Residues: CASSSLGQVQETQYF.